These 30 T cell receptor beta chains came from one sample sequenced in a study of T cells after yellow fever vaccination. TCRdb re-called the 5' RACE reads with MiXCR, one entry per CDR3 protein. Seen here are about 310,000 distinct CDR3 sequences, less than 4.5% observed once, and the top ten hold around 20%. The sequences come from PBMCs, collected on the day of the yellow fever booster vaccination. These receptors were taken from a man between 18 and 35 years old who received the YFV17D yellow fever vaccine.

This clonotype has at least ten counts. DNA for the CDR3: TGTGCCAGCAGCTTCAGACAGCAGAACACTGAAGCTTTCTTT. The encoded protein is CASSFRQQNTEAFF. This chain connects TRBV11-2 to TRBJ1-1; tentative D call: TRBD1 (5 bases). The V gene lost 3 bases and the J gene lost 1 base, with 9 bases spanning the gap. Germline V gene data show CDR1 as SGHAT and CDR2 as FQNNGV. The length of the CDR3 is 14 residues. Looking up the rest from reference TRBV11-2 and TRBJ1-1 gives the full variable domain: EAGVAQSPRYKIIEKRQSVAFWCNPISGHATLYWYQQILGQGPKLLIQFQNNGVVDDSQLPKDRFSAERLKGVDSTLKIQPAKLEDSAVYLCASSFRQQNTEAFFGQGTRLTVV.

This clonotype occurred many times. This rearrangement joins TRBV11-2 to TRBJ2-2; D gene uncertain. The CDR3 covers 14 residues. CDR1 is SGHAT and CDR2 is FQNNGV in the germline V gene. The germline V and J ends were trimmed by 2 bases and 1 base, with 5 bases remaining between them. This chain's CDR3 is CASSLFRNTGELFF. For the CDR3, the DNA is TGTGCCAGCAGCTTATTCCGGAACACCGGGGAGCTGTTTTTT.

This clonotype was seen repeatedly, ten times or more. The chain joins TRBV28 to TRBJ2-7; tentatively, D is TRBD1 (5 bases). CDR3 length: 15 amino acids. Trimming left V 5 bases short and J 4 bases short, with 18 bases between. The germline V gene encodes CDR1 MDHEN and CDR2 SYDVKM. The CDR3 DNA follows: TGTGCCAGCAGTGACACCTTAGGGGCCTTTTACGAGCAGTACGTC. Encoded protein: CASSDTLGAFYEQYV.

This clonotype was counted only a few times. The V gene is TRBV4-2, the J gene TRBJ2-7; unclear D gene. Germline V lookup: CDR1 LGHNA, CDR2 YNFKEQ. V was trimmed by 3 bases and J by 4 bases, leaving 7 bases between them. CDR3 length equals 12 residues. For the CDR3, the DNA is TGTGCCAGCAGCCAGGGGAAGTACGAGCAGTACTTC. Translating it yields CASSQGKYEQYF.

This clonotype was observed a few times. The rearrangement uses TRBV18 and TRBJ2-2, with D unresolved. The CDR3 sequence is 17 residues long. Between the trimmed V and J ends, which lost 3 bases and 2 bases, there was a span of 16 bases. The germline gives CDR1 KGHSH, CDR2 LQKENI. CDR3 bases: TGTGCCAGCTCACCCCTCCTTCCCAACCAAAACACCGGGGAGCTGTTTTTT. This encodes CASSPLLPNQNTGELFF. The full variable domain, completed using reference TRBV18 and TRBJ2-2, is NAGVMQNPRHLVRRRGQEARLRCSPMKGHSHVYWYRQLPEEGLKFMVYLQKENIIDESGMPKERFSAEFPKEGPSILRIQQVVRGDSAAYFCASSPLLPNQNTGELFFGEGSRLTVL.

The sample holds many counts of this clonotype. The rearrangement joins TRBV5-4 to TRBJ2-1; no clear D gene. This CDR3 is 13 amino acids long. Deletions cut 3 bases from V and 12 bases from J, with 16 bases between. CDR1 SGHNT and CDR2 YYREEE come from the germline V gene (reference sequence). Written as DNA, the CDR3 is TGTGCCAGCAGCTCCTATGAGGCGTTTGGGCAGTTCTTC. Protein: CASSSYEAFGQFF.

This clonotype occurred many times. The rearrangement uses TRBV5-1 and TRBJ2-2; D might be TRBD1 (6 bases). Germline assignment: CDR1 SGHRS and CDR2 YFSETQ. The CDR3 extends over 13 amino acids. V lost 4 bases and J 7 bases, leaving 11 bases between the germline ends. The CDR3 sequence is CASSATGLGELFF. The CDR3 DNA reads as TGCGCCAGCAGCGCGACAGGACTCGGGGAGCTGTTTTTT.

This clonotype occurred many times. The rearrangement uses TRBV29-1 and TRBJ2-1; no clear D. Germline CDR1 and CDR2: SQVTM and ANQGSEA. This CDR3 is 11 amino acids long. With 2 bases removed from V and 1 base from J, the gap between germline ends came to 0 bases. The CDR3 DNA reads TGCAGCGTTGAATCCTACAATGAGCAGTTCTTC. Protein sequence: CSVESYNEQFF.

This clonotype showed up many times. The DNA for the CDR3 is TGCGCCAGCAGAGGCCCGGGTACCACAGATACGCAGTATTTT. Translating gives CASRGPGTTDTQYF. This chain connects TRBV5-1 to TRBJ2-3; D remains ambiguous. V was pared by 5 bases and J by 2 bases, with 12 bases between. The CDR3 consists of 14 residues. The germline V gene encodes CDR1 SGHRS and CDR2 YFSETQ.

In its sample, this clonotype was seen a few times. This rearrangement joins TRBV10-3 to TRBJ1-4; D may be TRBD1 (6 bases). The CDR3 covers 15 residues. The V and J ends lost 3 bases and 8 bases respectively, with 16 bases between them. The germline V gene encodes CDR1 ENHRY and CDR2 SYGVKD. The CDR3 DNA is TGTGCCATCAGTGACTCCACGGGGGCGGACGAAAAACTGTTTTTT. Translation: CAISDSTGADEKLFF.

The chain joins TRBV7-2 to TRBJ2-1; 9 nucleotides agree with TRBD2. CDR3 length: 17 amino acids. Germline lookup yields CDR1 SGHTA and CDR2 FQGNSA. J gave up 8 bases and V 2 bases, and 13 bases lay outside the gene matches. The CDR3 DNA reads TGTGCCAGCAGCTTAAAACCGAGCGGGGGGTTCATCGATGAGCAGTTCTTC. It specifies CASSLKPSGGFIDEQFF. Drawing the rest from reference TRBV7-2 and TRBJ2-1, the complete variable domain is GAGVSQSPSNKVTEKGKDVELRCDPISGHTALYWYRQSLGQGLEFLIYFQGNSAPDKSGLPSDRFSAERTGGSVSTLTIQRTQQEDSAVYLCASSLKPSGGFIDEQFFGPGTRLTVL.

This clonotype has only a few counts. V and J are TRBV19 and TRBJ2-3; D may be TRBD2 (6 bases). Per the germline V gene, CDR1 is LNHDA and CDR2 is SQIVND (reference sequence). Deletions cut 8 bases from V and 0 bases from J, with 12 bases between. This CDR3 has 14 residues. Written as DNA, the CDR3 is TGTGCCAGTTGTAGCGGCCCGAGCACAGATACGCAGTATTTT. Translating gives CASCSGPSTDTQYF.

CDR3 coding DNA: TGTGCCAGCAGCTTGAAACGACAGGGGCCCTACGAGCAGTACGTC. Its translation: CASSLKRQGPYEQYV. The gene calls are TRBV5-6 and TRBJ2-7; 8 nucleotides match TRBD1. This CDR3 contains 15 residues. J gave up 2 bases and V 1 base, and 5 bases lay outside the gene matches. The germline V gene has CDR1 SGHDT and CDR2 YYEEEE.

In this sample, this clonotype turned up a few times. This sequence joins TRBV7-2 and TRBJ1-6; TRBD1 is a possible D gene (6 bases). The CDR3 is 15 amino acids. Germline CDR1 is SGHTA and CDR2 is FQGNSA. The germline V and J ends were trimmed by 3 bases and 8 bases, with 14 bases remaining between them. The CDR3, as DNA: TGTGCCAGCAGCTTGGGGGACACACTCCATTCACCCCTCCACTTT. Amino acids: CASSLGDTLHSPLHF.

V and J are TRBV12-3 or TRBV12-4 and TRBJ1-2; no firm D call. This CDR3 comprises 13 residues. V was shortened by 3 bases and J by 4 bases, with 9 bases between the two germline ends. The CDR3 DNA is TGTGCCAGCAGTTTTCCGGGATTCTATGGCTACACCTTC. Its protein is CASSFPGFYGYTF.

CDR3 sequence reads: CASSRARGYGYTF. The DNA of the CDR3 is TGTGCCAGCAGCCGAGCTAGGGGCTATGGCTACACCTTC. J is TRBJ1-2 and V is TRBV5-5; D perhaps matches TRBD1 (5 bases). Per germline, CDR1 SGHKS and CDR2 YYEKEE (reference sequence). This CDR3 spans 13 amino acids. Trimming took off 4 bases at V and 4 bases at J, with 11 bases between the two ends.

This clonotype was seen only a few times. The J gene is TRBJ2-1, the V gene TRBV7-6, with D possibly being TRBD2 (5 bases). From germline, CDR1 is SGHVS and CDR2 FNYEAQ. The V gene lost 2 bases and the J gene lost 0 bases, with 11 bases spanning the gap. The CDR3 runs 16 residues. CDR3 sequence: CASSLRETRSYNEQFF. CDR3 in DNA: TGTGCCAGCAGCTTACGGGAAACTCGCTCCTACAATGAGCAGTTCTTC.

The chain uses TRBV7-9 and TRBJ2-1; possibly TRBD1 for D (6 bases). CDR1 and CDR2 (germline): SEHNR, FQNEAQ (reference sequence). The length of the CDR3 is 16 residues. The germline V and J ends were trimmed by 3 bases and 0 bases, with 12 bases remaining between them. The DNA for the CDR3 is TGTGCCAGCAGCTTCAGGGGAATAAGCTCCTACAATGAGCAGTTCTTC. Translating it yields CASSFRGISSYNEQFF.

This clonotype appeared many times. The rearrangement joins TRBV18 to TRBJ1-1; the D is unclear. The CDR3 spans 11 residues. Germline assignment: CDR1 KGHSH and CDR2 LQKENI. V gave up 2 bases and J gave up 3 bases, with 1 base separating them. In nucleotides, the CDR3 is TGTGCCAGCTCACCAGACACTGAAGCTTTCTTT. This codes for CASSPDTEAFF.

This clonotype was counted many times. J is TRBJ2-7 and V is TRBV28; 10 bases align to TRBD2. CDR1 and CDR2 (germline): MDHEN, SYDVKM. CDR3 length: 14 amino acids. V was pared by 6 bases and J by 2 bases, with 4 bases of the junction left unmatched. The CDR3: CASRRTSGTYEQYV. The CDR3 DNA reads TGTGCCAGCAGACGGACTAGCGGTACCTACGAGCAGTACGTC.

The CDR3 here is CASSTKAGNTGELFF. The CDR3 DNA reads TGTGCCAGCAGCACTAAAGCGGGGAACACCGGGGAGCTGTTTTTT. The chain joins TRBV12-3 or TRBV12-4 to TRBJ2-2; perhaps TRBD2 as D (6 bases). With 6 bases removed from V and 1 base from J, the gap between germline ends came to 12 bases. CDR3 length equals 15 residues.

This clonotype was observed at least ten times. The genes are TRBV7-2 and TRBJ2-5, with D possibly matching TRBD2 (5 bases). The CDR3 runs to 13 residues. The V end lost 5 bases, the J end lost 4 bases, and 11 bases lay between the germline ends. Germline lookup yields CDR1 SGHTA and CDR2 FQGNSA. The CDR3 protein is CASSLSGGETQYF. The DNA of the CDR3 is TGTGCCAGCAGCCTATCTGGAGGAGAGACCCAGTACTTC.

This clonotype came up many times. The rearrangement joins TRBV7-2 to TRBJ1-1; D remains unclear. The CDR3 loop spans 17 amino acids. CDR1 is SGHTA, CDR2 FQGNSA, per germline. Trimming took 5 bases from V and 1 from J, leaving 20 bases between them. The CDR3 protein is CASSHSPGRRRNTEAFF. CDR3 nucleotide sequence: TGTGCCAGCAGCCACTCTCCAGGACGGAGGAGGAACACTGAAGCTTTCTTT.

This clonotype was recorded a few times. CDR3 region: CASSQGGAENTEAFF. CDR3 DNA sequence: TGCGCCAGCAGCCAAGGGGGGGCAGAGAACACTGAAGCTTTCTTT. The genes are TRBV4-1 and TRBJ1-1, with D tentatively TRBD1 (6 bases). Looked up from germline, CDR1 is MGHRA and CDR2 is YSYEKL. The ends were cut back, 1 base at V and 1 base at J, with 10 bases in the middle. The CDR3 is 15 amino acids.

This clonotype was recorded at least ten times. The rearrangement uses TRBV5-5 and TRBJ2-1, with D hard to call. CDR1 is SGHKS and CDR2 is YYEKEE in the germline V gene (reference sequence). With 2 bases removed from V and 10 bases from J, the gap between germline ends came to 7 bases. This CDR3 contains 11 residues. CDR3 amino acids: CASSLGSEQFF. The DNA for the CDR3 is TGTGCCAGCAGCTTAGGCAGCGAGCAGTTCTTC.

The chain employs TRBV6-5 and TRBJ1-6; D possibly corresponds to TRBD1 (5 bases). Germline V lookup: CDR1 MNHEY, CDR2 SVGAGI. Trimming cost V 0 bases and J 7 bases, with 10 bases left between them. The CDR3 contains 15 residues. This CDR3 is CASSYSRGSNSPLHF. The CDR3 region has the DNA TGTGCCAGCAGTTACTCGCGGGGGAGCAATTCACCCCTCCACTTT.

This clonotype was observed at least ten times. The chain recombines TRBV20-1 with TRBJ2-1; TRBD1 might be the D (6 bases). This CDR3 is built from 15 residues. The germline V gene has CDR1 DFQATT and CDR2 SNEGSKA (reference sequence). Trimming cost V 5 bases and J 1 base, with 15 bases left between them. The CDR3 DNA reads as TGCAGTGCTGCCTACAGGGAGAAGTCCTACAATGAGCAGTTCTTC. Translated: CSAAYREKSYNEQFF.

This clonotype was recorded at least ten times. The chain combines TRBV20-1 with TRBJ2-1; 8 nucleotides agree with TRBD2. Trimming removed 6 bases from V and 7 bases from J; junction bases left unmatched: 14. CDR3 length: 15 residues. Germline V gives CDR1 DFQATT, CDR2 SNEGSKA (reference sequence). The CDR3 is CSALRQELAGNEQFF. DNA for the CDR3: TGCAGTGCCCTACGACAGGAGTTAGCGGGGAATGAGCAGTTCTTC.

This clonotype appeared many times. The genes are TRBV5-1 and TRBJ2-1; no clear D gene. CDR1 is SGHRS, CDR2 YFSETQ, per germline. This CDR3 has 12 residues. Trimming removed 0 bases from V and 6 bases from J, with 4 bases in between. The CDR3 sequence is CASSLAANEQFF. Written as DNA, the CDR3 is TGCGCCAGCAGCTTGGCGGCCAATGAGCAGTTCTTC.

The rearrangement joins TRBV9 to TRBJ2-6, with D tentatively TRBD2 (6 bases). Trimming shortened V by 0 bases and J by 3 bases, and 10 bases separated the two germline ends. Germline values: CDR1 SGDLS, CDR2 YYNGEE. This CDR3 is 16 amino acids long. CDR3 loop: CASSVETGVGANVLTF. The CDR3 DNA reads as TGTGCCAGCAGCGTAGAAACGGGGGTTGGGGCCAACGTCCTGACTTTC.